This TCR beta chain appears in the sequencing data of a study of blood T cell repertoires in COVID-19. For the study at large: The origin of the acute and convalescent COVID-19 samples was the United States, Italy and Spain.

There are 15 residues in the CDR3. Germline V lookup: CDR1 SGHRS, CDR2 YFSETQ. Losses at the gene ends were 3 bases for V and 5 bases for J; bases not matched to a gene: 10. The assay was immunoSEQ multiplex PCR, and TCRdb's table has in-frame clones only and misses some. The sample yields 46,000 or so clones, 80% to 90% seen once. This TCR came from an elderly woman with COVID-19, enrolled during active disease. This chain links TRBV5-1 with TRBJ1-1; 7 bases align to TRBD1. The sequencing input was peripheral blood. CDR3 sequence reads: CASSYGTAVLTEAFF. CDR3 nucleotide sequence: TGCGCCAGCAGCTACGGGACAGCGGTTCTGACTGAAGCTTTCTTT.